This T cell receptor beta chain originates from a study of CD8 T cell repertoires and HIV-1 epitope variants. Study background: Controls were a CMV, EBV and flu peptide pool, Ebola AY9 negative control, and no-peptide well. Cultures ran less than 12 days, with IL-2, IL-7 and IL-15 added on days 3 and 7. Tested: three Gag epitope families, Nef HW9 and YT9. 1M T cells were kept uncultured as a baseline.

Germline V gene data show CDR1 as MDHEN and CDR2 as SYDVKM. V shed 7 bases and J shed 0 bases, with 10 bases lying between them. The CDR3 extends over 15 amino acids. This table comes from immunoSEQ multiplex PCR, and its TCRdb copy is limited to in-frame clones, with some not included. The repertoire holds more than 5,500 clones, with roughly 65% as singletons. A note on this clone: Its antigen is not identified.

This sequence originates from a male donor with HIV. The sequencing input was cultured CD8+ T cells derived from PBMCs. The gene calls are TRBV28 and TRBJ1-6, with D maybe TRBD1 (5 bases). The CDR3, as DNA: TGTGCCAGCACGGACAACGACTCCTATAATTCACCCCTCCACTTT. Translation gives CASTDNDSYNSPLHF.